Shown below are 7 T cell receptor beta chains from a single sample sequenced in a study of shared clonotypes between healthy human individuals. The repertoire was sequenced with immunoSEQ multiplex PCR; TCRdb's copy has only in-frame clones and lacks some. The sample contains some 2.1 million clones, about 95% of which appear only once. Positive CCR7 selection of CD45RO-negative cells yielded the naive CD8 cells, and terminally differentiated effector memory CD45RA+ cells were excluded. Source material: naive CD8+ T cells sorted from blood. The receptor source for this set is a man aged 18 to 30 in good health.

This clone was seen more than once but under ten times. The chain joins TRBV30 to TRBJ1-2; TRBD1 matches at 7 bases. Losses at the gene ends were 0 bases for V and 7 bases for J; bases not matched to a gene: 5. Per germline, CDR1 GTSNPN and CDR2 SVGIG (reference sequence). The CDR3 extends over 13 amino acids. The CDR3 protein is CAWSVQGGSGYTF. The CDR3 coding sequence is TGTGCCTGGAGTGTACAAGGGGGCTCTGGCTACACCTTC.

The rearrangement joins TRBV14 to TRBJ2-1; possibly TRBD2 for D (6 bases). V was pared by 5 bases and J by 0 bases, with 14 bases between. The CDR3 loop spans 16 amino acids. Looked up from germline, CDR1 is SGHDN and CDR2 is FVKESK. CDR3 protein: CASSFTSGFSYNEQFF. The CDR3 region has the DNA TGTGCCAGCAGCTTTACGAGCGGGTTCTCCTACAATGAGCAGTTCTTC.

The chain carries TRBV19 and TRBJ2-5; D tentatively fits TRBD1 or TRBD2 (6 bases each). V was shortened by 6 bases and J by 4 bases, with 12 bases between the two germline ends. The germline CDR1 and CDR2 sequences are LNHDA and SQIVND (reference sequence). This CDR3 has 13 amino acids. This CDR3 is CASSLGGLETQYF. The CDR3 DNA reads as TGTGCCAGTAGCTTAGGGGGGCTAGAGACCCAGTACTTC.

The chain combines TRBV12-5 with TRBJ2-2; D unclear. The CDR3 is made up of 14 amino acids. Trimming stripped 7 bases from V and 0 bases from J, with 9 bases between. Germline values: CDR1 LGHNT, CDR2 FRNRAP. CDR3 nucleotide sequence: TGTGCTAGTGCCACCGAAACGAACACCGGGGAGCTGTTTTTT. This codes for CASATETNTGELFF. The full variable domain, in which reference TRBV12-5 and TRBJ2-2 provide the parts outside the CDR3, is DARVTQTPRHKVTEMGQEVTMRCQPILGHNTVFWYRQTMMQGLELLAYFRNRAPLDDSGMPKDRFSAEMPDATLATLKIQPSEPRDSAVYFCASATETNTGELFFGEGSRLTVL.

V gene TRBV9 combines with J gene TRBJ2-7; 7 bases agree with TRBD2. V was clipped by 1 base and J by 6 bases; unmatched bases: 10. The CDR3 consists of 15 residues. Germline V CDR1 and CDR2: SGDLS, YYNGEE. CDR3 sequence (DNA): TGTGCCAGCAGCGTAAGTTCGGGGACTACCGTCGAGCAGTACTTC. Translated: CASSVSSGTTVEQYF.

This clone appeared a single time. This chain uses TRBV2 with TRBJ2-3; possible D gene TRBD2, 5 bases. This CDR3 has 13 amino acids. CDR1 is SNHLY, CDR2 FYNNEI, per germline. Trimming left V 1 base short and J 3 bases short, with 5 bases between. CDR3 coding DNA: TGTGCCAGCAGTGAAGGGGAGACAGATACGCAGTATTTT. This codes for CASSEGETDTQYF.

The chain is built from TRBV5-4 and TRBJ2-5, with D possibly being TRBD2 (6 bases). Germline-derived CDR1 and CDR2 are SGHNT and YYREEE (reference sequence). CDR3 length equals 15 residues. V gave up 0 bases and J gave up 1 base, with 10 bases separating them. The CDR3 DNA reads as TGTGCCAGCAGCTTGGGCGAAGCGGGCCAAGAGACCCAGTACTTC. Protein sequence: CASSLGEAGQETQYF.